The rows below give T cell receptor beta chains drawn from one sample of a study of a mutant IDH1 vaccine in newly diagnosed glioma. Their antigens remain unidentified. Assay used: immunoSEQ multiplex PCR; TCRdb lists only in-frame clones, some missing. The sample includes approximately 35,000 clones, approximately 88% of them seen just once. The source was PBMCs, collected from a glioma patient whose treatment included an IDH1 peptide vaccine. The receptor set was obtained from a man aged 40-49 years with glioma. Both conserved end residues are part of each CDR3. The order of the fields is CDR3 protein, CDR3 DNA, V gene, D gene, J gene, clone size. D genes are given only for firm matches. Some rows mark clone size as missing; the rest say once, few, many or name a class of expanded clone.

CASRPASGGRETQYF	TGCGCCAGCAGACCAGCTAGCGGGGGGCGAGAGACCCAGTACTTC	TRBV5-1	TRBD2	TRBJ2-5	NA
CAWSRGDNQPQHF	TGTGCCTGGAGTAGGGGGGACAATCAGCCCCAGCATTTT	TRBV30	NA	TRBJ1-5	NA
CASLKAGNYGYTF	TGTGCCAGCCTTAAGGCCGGTAACTATGGCTACACCTTC	TRBV19	NA	TRBJ1-2	NA
CASSETWATNEKLFF	TGTGCCAGCAGTGAGACGTGGGCAACTAATGAAAAACTGTTTTTT	TRBV25-1	NA	TRBJ1-4	once
CASSQGFSGRRNEQYF	TGCGCCAGCAGCCAAGGATTTAGCGGGAGAAGGAACGAGCAGTACTTC	TRBV4-3	TRBD2	TRBJ2-7	NA
CASAQGRGSEQYF	TGTGCCAGTGCCCAGGGGCGAGGTAGCGAGCAGTACTTC	TRBV9	NA	TRBJ2-7	NA
CASSFSGLVYEQYF	TGTGCCAGCAGCTTTAGCGGGCTGGTCTACGAGCAGTACTTC	TRBV7-2	TRBD2	TRBJ2-7	NA
CASSTEGRGRGTEAFF	TGTGCCAGTAGTACTGAAGGCCGGGGCCGCGGCACTGAAGCTTTCTTT	TRBV19	NA	TRBJ1-1	NA
CATSWVGGTEAFF	TGTGCCACCTCCTGGGTGGGGGGCACTGAAGCTTTCTTT	TRBV6-5	NA	TRBJ1-1	NA
CASSDGQGGNEQFF	TGCGCCAGCAGCGATGGACAGGGAGGCAATGAGCAGTTCTTC	TRBV5-1	TRBD1	TRBJ2-1	NA
CASSLAGGYSYEQYF	TGTGCCAGCAGCTTGGCAGGGGGCTACTCCTACGAGCAGTACTTC	TRBV7-6	TRBD1	TRBJ2-7	NA
CASSPRTSGETQYF	TGTGCCAGCAGCCCCAGGACTAGCGGGGAGACCCAGTACTTC	TRBV7-2	TRBD2	TRBJ2-5	NA
CASSQDQPRGAQGPITWGQAFF	TGCGCCAGCAGCCAAGATCAGCCCCGGGGGGCGCAAGGGCCAATAACGTGGGGGCAAGCTTTCTTT	TRBV4-1	NA	TRBJ1-1	NA
CASSTGEEVEKLFF	TGTGCCAGCTCAACAGGGGAGGAGGTTGAAAAACTGTTTTTT	TRBV18	TRBD1	TRBJ1-4	NA
CASSPRLTETYEQYF	TGTGCCAGCAGCCCCCGGCTGACAGAAACCTACGAGCAGTACTTC	TRBV7-2	NA	TRBJ2-7	NA
CASGRRVTDTQYF	TGTGCCAGCGGACGGAGGGTAACAGATACGCAGTATTTT	TRBV5-6	NA	TRBJ2-3	NA
CASSQTGVGETEAFF	TGCGCCAGCAGCCAGACAGGGGTTGGTGAGACTGAAGCTTTCTTT	TRBV5-1	TRBD1	TRBJ1-1	NA
CASSVVGSNTGELFF	TGTGCCAGCAGCGTAGTAGGAAGTAACACCGGGGAGCTGTTTTTT	TRBV9	NA	TRBJ2-2	NA
CASSFWGAVDTQYF	TGTGCCAGCAGCTTTTGGGGGGCGGTGGATACGCAGTATTTT	TRBV5-4	NA	TRBJ2-3	NA
CASSLEGGRTEAFF	TGTGCCAGCAGTTTAGAGGGAGGTCGGACTGAAGCTTTCTTT	TRBV28	NA	TRBJ1-1	NA
CASSRGAGGTDTQYF	TGTGCCAGCAGCCGCGGGGCAGGGGGCACAGATACGCAGTATTTT	TRBV7-2	NA	TRBJ2-3	NA
CAISQNTGELFF	TGTGCCATCAGTCAAAATACCGGGGAGCTGTTTTTT	TRBV10-3	NA	TRBJ2-2	NA
CASIPPGVNTEAFF	TGTGCCAGTATTCCGCCGGGGGTGAACACTGAAGCTTTCTTT	TRBV19	NA	TRBJ1-1	NA
CASSQGMWDEQFF	TGTGCCAGCAGCCAGGGGATGTGGGATGAGCAGTTCTTC	TRBV14	NA	TRBJ2-1	once
CASSPRQIAYYGYTF	TGTGCCAGCAGCCCACGTCAGATTGCCTACTATGGCTACACCTTC	TRBV6-1	NA	TRBJ1-2	once
CASSPTGATRLYGYTF	TGTGCCAGCAGTCCCACCGGGGCCACACGGCTCTATGGCTACACCTTC	TRBV6-6	NA	TRBJ1-2	NA